The 14 T cell receptor beta chains below were found in one sample sequenced in a study of blood T cell dynamics during melanoma immunotherapy. Libraries were prepared by immunoSEQ multiplex PCR; TCRdb keeps only in-frame clonotypes and omits some of them. The table includes fewer than 12,000 clones, 80% to 90% detected once. Regarding time point: week 3, after first cycle of checkpoint inhibitor. This sample comprised blood, obtained from a patient treated with checkpoint blockade. The origin of the receptors is a human donor with melanoma.

V and J are TRBV7-9 and TRBJ2-3, with 9 bases aligning to TRBD1. From germline, CDR1 is SEHNR and CDR2 FQNEAQ (reference sequence). V shed 6 bases and J 3 bases; nucleotides not matched to a gene: 4. The CDR3 runs 14 residues. CDR3 loop: CASSRQGGTDTQYF. The CDR3 DNA is TGTGCCAGCAGTCGACAGGGGGGGACAGATACGCAGTATTTT.

The V gene is TRBV5-4, the J gene TRBJ1-4; 9 nucleotides align to TRBD1. Germline assignment: CDR1 SGHNT and CDR2 YYREEE (reference sequence). J gave up 4 bases and V 3 bases, and 4 bases lay outside the gene matches. The CDR3 extends over 15 amino acids. In nucleotides, the CDR3 is TGTGCCAGCAGCTCTTCGACAGGGGGTAATGAAAAACTGTTTTTT. Its protein product is CASSSSTGGNEKLFF.

This clone was recorded only once. V is TRBV4-1 and J is TRBJ1-2; 8 nucleotides align to TRBD1. V was pared by 1 base and J by 3 bases, with 7 bases of the junction left unmatched. This CDR3 has 16 amino acids. CDR1 and CDR2 (germline): MGHRA, YSYEKL. The DNA for the CDR3 is TGCGCCAGCAGCCAAGTTGTTGGACAGGGAGACTATGGCTACACCTTC. Translating gives CASSQVVGQGDYGYTF.

The rearrangement links TRBV6-6 to TRBJ2-2; the D is unclear. The CDR3 loop spans 13 amino acids. With 6 bases removed from V and 4 bases from J, the gap between germline ends came to 9 bases. In germline, CDR1 is MNHNY, CDR2 SVGAGI (reference sequence). CDR3: CASRDKATGELFF. The CDR3 DNA follows: TGTGCCAGCAGAGACAAGGCCACCGGGGAGCTGTTTTTT.

The CDR3 bases are TGTGCCAGCACCCTAGGGTCTGGGAACACTGAAGCTTTCTTT. The encoded protein is CASTLGSGNTEAFF. This chain uses TRBV6-5 with TRBJ1-1; D not certain. Germline V lookup: CDR1 MNHEY, CDR2 SVGAGI. V was pared by 7 bases and J by 1 base, with 13 bases between. This CDR3 is built from 14 residues.

The J gene is TRBJ1-2, the V gene TRBV2; the match to TRBD1 covers 7 bases. The CDR3 contains 15 residues. Germline V lookup: CDR1 SNHLY, CDR2 FYNNEI. V shed 5 bases and J 7 bases; nucleotides not matched to a gene: 13. CDR3 DNA: TGTGCCAGCAGTCTATTTACAGGGGTCGTCGGTGGCTACACCTTC. This encodes CASSLFTGVVGGYTF.

The rearrangement joins TRBV6-5 to TRBJ2-2, with D perhaps matching TRBD2 (6 bases). Germline V gene data show CDR1 as MNHEY and CDR2 as SVGAGI. CDR3 size: 16 residues. The germline V and J ends were trimmed by 0 bases and 2 bases, with 10 bases remaining between them. The CDR3 bases are TGTGCCAGCAGTTACTCTAGCGGCACCAACACCGGGGAGCTGTTTTTT. This gives the protein CASSYSSGTNTGELFF.

The rearrangement links TRBV19 to TRBJ1-2; TRBD1 is a possible D gene (5 bases). The CDR3 is 11 amino acids. Germline-derived CDR1 and CDR2 are LNHDA and SQIVND (reference sequence). Deletions cut 8 bases from V and 4 bases from J, with 8 bases between. The CDR3 loop reads CASRQTYGYTF. The CDR3 DNA follows: TGTGCCAGTCGACAGACCTATGGCTACACCTTC.

The rearrangement links TRBV6-5 to TRBJ2-5; 10 bases map to TRBD2. The CDR3 is 13 amino acids. The trim removed 6 bases at V and 4 bases at J, leaving 2 bases unmatched. Per the germline V gene, CDR1 is MNHEY and CDR2 is SVGAGI. The CDR3 here is CASRSSGGETQYF. CDR3 in DNA: TGTGCCAGCAGGTCTAGCGGGGGAGAGACCCAGTACTTC.

The gene calls are TRBV4-3 and TRBJ1-1, with D maybe TRBD1 (5 bases). This CDR3 comprises 15 residues. V was trimmed by 0 bases and J by 1 base, leaving 9 bases between them. The germline gives CDR1 LGHNA, CDR2 YSLEER. For the CDR3, the DNA is TGCGCCAGCAGCCAAGATGACGGACAGAACACTGAAGCTTTCTTT. This codes for CASSQDDGQNTEAFF.

In its sample, this clone was seen once. This chain joins TRBV19 and TRBJ1-5, with D uncertain. Germline V lookup: CDR1 LNHDA, CDR2 SQIVND (reference sequence). The CDR3 spans 14 residues. The V and J ends lost 5 bases and 3 bases respectively, with 11 bases between them. The CDR3 region is CASSGDFHNQPQHF. The DNA of the CDR3 is TGTGCCAGTAGTGGCGACTTCCACAATCAGCCCCAGCATTTT.

The V gene is TRBV6-1, the J gene TRBJ2-7, with 12 bases that match TRBD2. With 6 bases clipped from V and 6 bases from J, the junction kept 6 bases outside the gene matches. CDR1 and CDR2 (germline): MNHNS, SASEGT. The CDR3 length is 14 residues. CDR3 DNA sequence: TGTGCCAGCAGATGGACTAGCGGGGTCGGCGAGCAGTACTTC. Translation: CASRWTSGVGEQYF.

The chain carries TRBV11-2 and TRBJ2-3; D is unclear. Germline V CDR1 and CDR2: SGHAT, FQNNGV. The V end was cut by 0 bases, the J end by 1 base, with 11 bases between. CDR3 length: 16 residues. CDR3 nucleotide sequence: TGTGCCAGCAGCTTAGATCGCTCGGCGGGCACAGATACGCAGTATTTT. It translates to CASSLDRSAGTDTQYF.

This clone was counted between two and nine times. This chain links TRBV5-4 with TRBJ1-2; 11 bases line up with TRBD1. V shed 4 bases and J 3 bases; nucleotides not matched to a gene: 5. The CDR3 totals 15 residues. Germline lookup yields CDR1 SGHNT and CDR2 YYREEE (reference sequence). The CDR3 loop is CASSRPGQGDYGYTF. The CDR3, as DNA: TGTGCCAGCAGCCGTCCGGGACAGGGGGACTATGGCTACACCTTC.